This T cell receptor (beta chain) appears in the sequencing data of a study of Ad26.COV2.S vaccination and SARS-CoV-2 variants. Assay: immunoSEQ multiplex PCR; the TCRdb copy retains only in-frame clones and omits some. The table has tens of thousands of clones, approximately 81% seen once; the top ten hold 16%. This clone appeared a single time. The antigen is not known. The same CDR3 also results from other DNA sequences found in this sample. The CDR3 is 11 amino acids. The V and J ends lost 2 bases and 1 base respectively, with 0 bases between them. CDR1 and CDR2 from the germline V gene are SEHNR and FQNEAQ (reference sequence). Study-wide findings and caveats: With respect to non-spike TCR breadth, vaccine and placebo recipients were similar. After vaccination, reports described spike-specific CD8+ and CD4+ T cell responses as showing substantial breadth. Participants in the vaccine arm had higher spike-specific TCR breadth; placebo recipients had lower. Using TCR breadth and depth analyses may have led to underestimated total T cell responses.

This receptor was identified in a human donor who had recovered from COVID-19. J is TRBJ2-7 and V is TRBV7-9; D uncertain. Sequencing was performed on peripheral blood, taken after recovery from COVID-19. The CDR3 nucleotides are TGTGCCAGCAGCTTATCCTACGAGCAGTACTTC. Amino acids: CASSLSYEQYF.